The 22 T cell receptor beta chains below come from one sample, sequenced in a study of T cell responses to AZD1222 COVID-19 vaccine. Sequenced by immunoSEQ multiplex PCR; TCRdb stores in-frame clones only, minus some. Of approximately 92,000 clones in the sample, approximately 90% were seen once. The sequences come from peripheral blood, collected on day 0 of AZD1222 vaccination. Source of these receptors: an adult in good health.

The genes are TRBV15 and TRBJ2-6; 9 nucleotides line up with TRBD1. With 5 bases clipped from V and 0 bases from J, the junction kept 14 bases outside the gene matches. Germline lookup yields CDR1 LNHNV and CDR2 YYDKDF (reference sequence). The CDR3 is 20 residues long. The CDR3 is CATSGRRDREFSSGANVLTF. CDR3 coding DNA: TGTGCCACCAGCGGACGCCGGGACAGGGAGTTTAGCTCTGGGGCCAACGTCCTGACTTTC.

This chain joins TRBV7-2 and TRBJ2-2, with 8 bases identical to TRBD2. CDR3 size: 17 residues. V shed 5 bases, J shed 5 bases, and the junction held 13 bases outside the gene matches. Per germline, CDR1 SGHTA and CDR2 FQGNSA. As DNA, the CDR3 is TGTGCCAGCAGCCCCCCACGCGGGGGGCCAATAACCGGGGAGCTGTTTTTT. It specifies CASSPPRGGPITGELFF.

The chain carries TRBV7-2 and TRBJ2-5; D gene unclear. CDR1 is SGHTA and CDR2 is FQGNSA in the germline V gene. The CDR3 totals 12 residues. The V end was cut by 0 bases, the J end by 5 bases, with 4 bases between. In DNA, the CDR3 is TGTGCCAGCAGCTTAGCGCGGGAGACCCAGTACTTC. Amino acids: CASSLARETQYF.

V gene TRBV9 combines with J gene TRBJ1-1; D gene unclear. With 0 bases removed from V and 5 bases from J, the gap between germline ends came to 8 bases. The length of the CDR3 is 13 residues. Per the germline V gene, CDR1 is SGDLS and CDR2 is YYNGEE. CDR3 residues: CASSVGTVTEAFF. The CDR3 nucleotides read TGTGCCAGCAGCGTAGGAACAGTGACTGAAGCTTTCTTT. Supplemented by reference TRBV9 and TRBJ1-1, the full variable domain reads DSGVTQTPKHLITATGQRVTLRCSPRSGDLSVYWYQQSLDQGLQFLIQYYNGEERAKGNILERFSAQQFPDLHSELNLSSLELGDSALYFCASSVGTVTEAFFGQGTRLTVV.

The CDR3 loop reads CASSSGADINQPQHF. The CDR3 coding sequence is TGCGCCAGCAGCTCCGGGGCGGACATCAATCAGCCCCAGCATTTT. The V and J genes are TRBV4-1 and TRBJ1-5; weak D call: TRBD1 (5 bases). Germline-derived CDR1 and CDR2 are MGHRA and YSYEKL. V was trimmed by 5 bases and J by 3 bases, leaving 14 bases between them. The CDR3 is made up of 15 amino acids.

This chain connects TRBV24-1 to TRBJ2-2; D is undetermined. Germline V CDR1 and CDR2: KGHDR, SFDVKD. V dropped 5 bases and J dropped 1 base, with 13 bases sitting between them. CDR3 length equals 16 residues. CDR3: CATSGASDRNTGELFF. Written as DNA, the CDR3 is TGTGCCACCAGTGGGGCCAGCGATAGGAACACCGGGGAGCTGTTTTTT.

The genes are TRBV3-1 (or the pseudogene TRBV3-2) and TRBJ1-4; D gene uncertain. The CDR3 contains 15 residues. V was shortened by 4 bases and J by 11 bases, with 20 bases between the two germline ends. Germline V gives CDR1 LGHDT, CDR2 YNNKEL (reference sequence). The CDR3, as DNA: TGTGCCAGCAGCCCCGAGGACCGCCTTCCGAAGAAACTGTTTTTT. Its translation is CASSPEDRLPKKLFF.

The chain joins TRBV5-4 to TRBJ2-5, with D perhaps matching TRBD2 (6 bases). The CDR3 is 13 residues long. Germline CDR1 is SGHNT and CDR2 is YYREEE (reference sequence). V shed 4 bases and J shed 3 bases, with 10 bases lying between them. The CDR3 reads CASSDGSEETQYF. For the CDR3, the DNA is TGTGCCAGCAGCGACGGGAGTGAAGAGACCCAGTACTTC. The full variable domain, its missing parts supplied by reference TRBV5-4 and TRBJ2-5, is ETGVTQSPTHLIKTRGQQVTLRCSSQSGHNTVSWYQQALGQGPQFIFQYYREEENGRGNFPPRFSGLQFPNYSSELNVNALELDDSALYLCASSDGSEETQYFGPGTRLLVL.

J is TRBJ2-7 and V is TRBV5-1; the D gene is possibly TRBD2 (7 bases). The germline CDR1 and CDR2 sequences are SGHRS and YFSETQ. This CDR3 spans 15 amino acids. V was shortened by 3 bases and J by 5 bases, with 18 bases between the two germline ends. The CDR3 spells CASSSTDGGPHEQYF. The DNA of the CDR3 is TGCGCCAGCAGCTCCACAGACGGGGGGCCCCACGAGCAGTACTTC.

The CDR3 nucleotides read TGCGCCAGCAGCCAACAGCTGGGAAATAGAGAGACCCAGTACTTC. Translation: CASSQQLGNRETQYF. The rearrangement joins TRBV4-3 to TRBJ2-5, with D unclear. The CDR3 totals 15 residues. CDR1 LGHNA and CDR2 YSLEER come from the germline V gene. The V end was cut by 2 bases, the J end by 4 bases, with 14 bases between.

The chain is built from TRBV7-2 and TRBJ1-1; D is undetermined. Germline CDR1 and CDR2: SGHTA and FQGNSA. CDR3 length: 13 amino acids. V lost 4 bases and J 2 bases, leaving 8 bases between the germline ends. The CDR3 loop is CASSYGENTEAFF. The CDR3 DNA reads TGTGCCAGCAGCTACGGGGAAAACACTGAAGCTTTCTTT.

The chain is built from TRBV11-2 and TRBJ1-2; weak D call: TRBD1 (5 bases). Germline V gene data show CDR1 as SGHAT and CDR2 as FQNNGV. The CDR3 has 14 residues. Trimming removed 2 bases at V and 7 bases at J, with 14 bases between. CDR3 in amino acids: CASSLRQGSSGYTF. As DNA, the CDR3 is TGTGCCAGCAGCTTAAGGCAGGGATCCAGTGGCTACACCTTC.

The genes are TRBV29-1 and TRBJ2-7; 11 bases are a match to TRBD1. This CDR3 is 13 amino acids long. V gave up 7 bases and J gave up 1 base; unmatched junction bases: 3. The germline CDR1 and CDR2 sequences are SQVTM and ANQGSEA. CDR3 nucleotides: TGCAGCGCGGGACAGGGGGTTTCCTACGAGCAGTACTTC. Encoded protein: CSAGQGVSYEQYF.

The chain links TRBV19 to TRBJ2-7, with a tentative D call TRBD2 (6 bases). The CDR3 sequence is 16 residues long. Germline CDR1 and CDR2: LNHDA and SQIVND (reference sequence). V lost 4 bases to trimming and J lost 0 bases, with 16 bases between them. The CDR3 DNA reads TGTGCCAGTAGTACGGGCCAGCGGGCATACTCCTACGAGCAGTACTTC. It translates to CASSTGQRAYSYEQYF.

This rearrangement joins TRBV7-2 to TRBJ2-7; D perhaps matches TRBD2 (6 bases). Deletions cut 3 bases from V and 0 bases from J, with 6 bases between. Germline values: CDR1 SGHTA, CDR2 FQGNSA. The CDR3 length is 13 residues. In nucleotides, the CDR3 is TGTGCCAGCAGCTTCGGGAGCTCCTACGAGCAGTACTTC. Protein sequence: CASSFGSSYEQYF.

CDR3 sequence: CASSPSTGASYGYTF. The CDR3 DNA reads as TGTGCCAGCAGCCCATCGACAGGGGCGAGCTATGGCTACACCTTC. The chain is built from TRBV7-9 and TRBJ1-2; 8 positions match TRBD1. Per germline, CDR1 SEHNR and CDR2 FQNEAQ (reference sequence). There are 15 residues in the CDR3. V gave up 5 bases and J gave up 4 bases; unmatched junction bases: 9.

V is TRBV19 and J is TRBJ1-5, with 8 bases identical to TRBD1. The CDR3 sequence is 14 residues long. Germline V lookup: CDR1 LNHDA, CDR2 SQIVND (reference sequence). V was pared by 5 bases and J by 6 bases, with 6 bases of the junction left unmatched. The CDR3 loop is CASSLGQGSQPQHF. CDR3 nucleotides: TGTGCCAGTAGTCTAGGACAGGGAAGTCAGCCCCAGCATTTT.

The V gene is TRBV28, the J gene TRBJ1-2; a weak D match, TRBD1 (5 bases). Germline V gives CDR1 MDHEN, CDR2 SYDVKM. Deletions cut 5 bases from V and 5 bases from J, with 9 bases between. The CDR3 runs 12 residues. CDR3 DNA sequence: TGTGCCAGCAGTGCCGGGGCGTATGGCTACACCTTC. Protein sequence: CASSAGAYGYTF.

The V gene is TRBV27, the J gene TRBJ1-3; D ambiguous. Germline values: CDR1 MNHEY, CDR2 SMNVEV (reference sequence). Trimming shortened V by 6 bases and J by 0 bases, and 12 bases separated the two germline ends. CDR3 length equals 15 residues. The CDR3 DNA is TGTGCCAGCAGCAGAGGTGATAGCTCTGGAAACACCATATATTTT. It encodes CASSRGDSSGNTIYF.

V gene TRBV27 combines with J gene TRBJ1-6, with 9 bases matching TRBD1. The germline V gene has CDR1 MNHEY and CDR2 SMNVEV (reference sequence). The CDR3 sequence is 21 residues long. The ends lost 6 bases at V and 1 base at J; junction bases unmatched: 19. The chain's CDR3 is CASSSPAGTGKQFSYNSPLHF. CDR3 nucleotide sequence: TGTGCCAGCAGCTCACCCGCCGGGACAGGGAAGCAATTTTCCTATAATTCACCCCTCCACTTT.

J is TRBJ2-2 and V is TRBV13; no reliable D call. Germline V gives CDR1 PRHDT, CDR2 FYEKMQ (reference sequence). This CDR3 is 15 amino acids long. The germline V and J ends were trimmed by 5 bases and 3 bases, with 13 bases remaining between them. CDR3 nucleotides: TGTGCCAGCAGCCGACCTGTTGGGGACACCGGGGAGCTGTTTTTT. Translated: CASSRPVGDTGELFF. Drawing the rest from reference TRBV13 and TRBJ2-2, the complete variable domain is AAGVIQSPRHLIKEKRETATLKCYPIPRHDTVYWYQQGPGQDPQFLISFYEKMQSDKGSIPDRFSAQQFSDYHSELNMSSLELGDSALYFCASSRPVGDTGELFFGEGSRLTVL.

The chain is built from TRBV4-2 and TRBJ1-1; a weak D match, TRBD1 (5 bases). The ends were cut back, 0 bases at V and 2 bases at J, with 16 bases in the middle. The CDR3 sequence is 17 residues long. Germline CDR1 LGHNA, CDR2 YNFKEQ. The CDR3 nucleotides are TGTGCCAGCAGCCAAGATCCAAGGGGCCTTAAAAACACTGAAGCTTTCTTT. The encoded protein is CASSQDPRGLKNTEAFF.